This record concerns one TCR beta chain sequence. V lost 5 bases and J lost 3; bases outside the gene matches: 7. CDR1 is LGHNA and CDR2 is YSLEER in the germline V gene. The CDR3 consists of 16 residues. These data belong to a study of blood T cell repertoires in COVID-19. About the research overall: Sites across the United States, Italy and Spain contributed samples from acute and convalescent COVID-19. Sample material is recorded as cDNA or gDNA derived from T cells, B-cell-depleted T cells, or PBMCs.

Original handling: Reference gene primer amplification gave estimated nucleated cell counts. TCRdb's table, derived via immunoSEQ multiplex PCR, lists solely in-frame clones and lacks some. That table is the source of V, J and clone size, and D and trimming were worked out from the DNA. The data contain roughly 190,000 clones, more than 70% of them singletons. The V gene is TRBV4-3, the J gene TRBJ2-2, with 9 bases matching TRBD1. Material: peripheral blood. This clonotype was obtained from a man aged 35 to 55 with active or convalescent COVID-19. The CDR3 here is CASSSRQGVDTGELFF. In DNA form, the CDR3 reads TGCGCCAGCAGCTCAAGACAGGGGGTGGACACCGGGGAGCTGTTTTTT.